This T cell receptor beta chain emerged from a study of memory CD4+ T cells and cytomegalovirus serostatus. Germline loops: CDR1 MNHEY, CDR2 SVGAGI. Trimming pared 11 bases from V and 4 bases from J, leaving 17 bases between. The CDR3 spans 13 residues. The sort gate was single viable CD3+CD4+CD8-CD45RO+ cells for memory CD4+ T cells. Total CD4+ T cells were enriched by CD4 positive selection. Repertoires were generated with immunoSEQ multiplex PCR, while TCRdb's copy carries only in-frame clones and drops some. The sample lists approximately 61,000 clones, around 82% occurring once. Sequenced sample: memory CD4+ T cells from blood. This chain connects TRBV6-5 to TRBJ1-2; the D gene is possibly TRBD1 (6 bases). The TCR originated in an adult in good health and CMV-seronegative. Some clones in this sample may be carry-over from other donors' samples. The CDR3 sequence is CAVKRGHPYGYTF. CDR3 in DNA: TGTGCCGTCAAGAGGGGACACCCCTATGGCTACACCTTC.